The rows below give T cell receptor beta chains drawn from one sample of a study of cytomegalovirus exposure and HLA in healthy donors. This table comes from immunoSEQ multiplex PCR, and its TCRdb copy is limited to in-frame clones, with some not included. Among tens of thousands of clones, 84% were seen once, and the ten largest hold approximately 19%. The sequencing sample was made of PBMCs. The origin of the receptors is a man between 65 and 85 years old in good health and CMV-seropositive. Each CDR3 is given with its conserved first and last residue. A D gene is named only where the DNA matches it firmly. Clone size appears in some rows only: once, few, many, or a class for an expanded clone.

>NA|TRBJ1-5|TRBV6-1|NA
TGTGCCAGCAGTGGACAGAACAATCAGCCCCAGCATTTT
CASSGQNNQPQHF
>NA|TRBJ1-5|TRBV6-1|NA
TGTGCCAGCAGTGAAGCGCTTGGGACGGGGGGCATTCAGCCCCAGCATTTT
CASSEALGTGGIQPQHF
>NA|TRBJ2-5|TRBV2|TRBD1
TGTGCCAGTCGGGACAGGGGGCAGACCCAGTACTTC
CASRDRGQTQYF
>NA|TRBJ2-7|TRBV19|NA
TGTGCCAGTAGTTCCAGGACTAACTCCTACGAGCAGTACTTC
CASSSRTNSYEQYF
>NA|TRBJ2-7|TRBV4-3|TRBD1
TGCGCCAGCAGCCAGGTCTCGGGACAGGGCAACTCCTACGAGCAGTACTTC
CASSQVSGQGNSYEQYF
>NA|TRBJ1-2|TRBV19|TRBD1
TGTGCCAAGTTTGGGACAGGGCATAACTATGGCTACACCTTC
CAKFGTGHNYGYTF
>once|TRBJ1-2|TRBV27|TRBD1
TGTGCCAGCAGTTTCCAGACAGGGGGCAACTATGGCTACACCTTC
CASSFQTGGNYGYTF
>NA|TRBJ1-5|TRBV7-9|NA
TGTGCCAGCAGCTTACAGGACAGCCCCAATCAGCCCCAGCATTTT
CASSLQDSPNQPQHF
>NA|TRBJ1-1|TRBV28|TRBD1
TGTGCCAGCAGTCTTCCATGGACAGGGGGCACTGAAGCTTTCTTT
CASSLPWTGGTEAFF
>once|TRBJ2-3|TRBV2|TRBD2
TGTGCCAGCGCCTCGGGACTAGCGGCGAGGGGCACAGATACGCAGTATTTT
CASASGLAARGTDTQYF
>NA|TRBJ2-5|TRBV11-3|TRBD1
TGTGCCAGCAGCTCCGGGACAGACCTCCAAGAGACCCAGTACTTC
CASSSGTDLQETQYF
>NA|TRBJ2-7|TRBV20-1|NA
TGCAGTGCGGGGCCGGCCTACGAGCAGTACTTC
CSAGPAYEQYF
>NA|TRBJ2-2|TRBV2|NA
TGTGCCAGCACCTCAGGAGGGGACACCGGGGAGCTGTTTTTT
CASTSGGDTGELFF
>NA|TRBJ2-3|TRBV9|TRBD2
TGTGCCAGCAGCGTAGGGCTAGCGGACACAGATACGCAGTATTTT
CASSVGLADTDTQYF
>NA|TRBJ2-3|TRBV6-5|NA
TGTGCCAGCAGTTACTCCCGACAGATGACAGATACGCAGTATTTT
CASSYSRQMTDTQYF
>NA|TRBJ2-1|TRBV11-3|NA
TGTGCCAGCAGCATTACGAGAGCCAATGAGCAGTTCTTC
CASSITRANEQFF
>NA|TRBJ2-5|TRBV5-4|TRBD1
TGTGCCAGCAGCCGTGGGCCGGGACAGCAAGAGACCCAGTACTTC
CASSRGPGQQETQYF
>NA|TRBJ2-7|TRBV19|TRBD1
TGTGCCAGTAGCCCCGGACAGGGTGAAAGTGCGCAGTACTTC
CASSPGQGESAQYF
>NA|TRBJ2-2|TRBV7-2|NA
TGTGCCAGCAGCTTAGGACAGAGAGCCGGGGAGCTGTTTTTT
CASSLGQRAGELFF
>once|TRBJ1-1|TRBV29-1|NA
TGCAGCGTATCAAAGGAGGCGGGCCGGTACACTGAAGCTTTCTTT
CSVSKEAGRYTEAFF
>NA|TRBJ2-5|TRBV2|NA
TGTGCCAGCAGTGCCTATCAGGGGGGTAGGGAGACCCAGTACTTC
CASSAYQGGRETQYF
>NA|TRBJ2-3|TRBV27|NA
TGTGCCGCACGGGACTTATCCACAGATACGCAGTATTTT
CAARDLSTDTQYF
>NA|TRBJ2-1|TRBV5-1|NA
TGCGCCAGCAGCTTCTCGCCCCAGGGTGTTAATGAGCAGTTCTTC
CASSFSPQGVNEQFF
>NA|TRBJ2-7|TRBV18|TRBD2
TGTGCCAGCTCACCGGCCTCCGGGACTAGCGGCTACGAGCAGTACTTC
CASSPASGTSGYEQYF
>NA|TRBJ1-2|TRBV7-2|NA
TGTGCCAGCAGCGCCAGGGTTGCTGGCTACACCTTC
CASSARVAGYTF
>NA|TRBJ1-6|TRBV11-1|NA
TGTGCCAGCAGCTTAGACAGAAATAATTCACCCCTCCACTTT
CASSLDRNNSPLHF
>NA|TRBJ2-1|TRBV7-6|TRBD2
TGTGCCAGCAGCACGCTTAGCGGGAGGAACTACAATGAGCAGTTCTTC
CASSTLSGRNYNEQFF
>NA|TRBJ2-2|TRBV7-3|NA
TGTGCCAGCAGCTTATCAACAGGGAACACCGGGGAGCTGTTTTTT
CASSLSTGNTGELFF
>NA|TRBJ1-1|TRBV12-5|TRBD1
TGTGCTAGTGGTCCGCTAAGTCGACAGGGGAGCACTGAAGCTTTCTTT
CASGPLSRQGSTEAFF
>NA|TRBJ2-1|TRBV18|TRBD2
TGTGCCAGCTCACCGGGACTAGCGGGTCACAATGAGCAGTTCTTC
CASSPGLAGHNEQFF
>NA|TRBJ2-2|TRBV5-1|NA
TGCGCCAGCAGCTTGGTGCCTGACAGAACCGGGGAGCTGTTTTTT
CASSLVPDRTGELFF
>once|TRBJ2-7|TRBV28|TRBD1
TGTGCCAGCAGTGGGACAGGGGGCGACGACGAGCAGTACTTC
CASSGTGGDDEQYF